The present TCR beta chain was sequenced within a study of T cell repertoires in cytomegalovirus infection. Study at large: In public TCR beta signatures, there were indications of both CMV infection and matching HLA type. Regarding the study as a whole: Accumulated public TCR beta family frequency recognized individuals carrying CMV together with the relevant HLA. HLA-C-restricted CMV-specific TCR beta clonotypes prevailed in the ex vivo response.

TCRdb called the reads again in MiXCR, with one record for every CDR3 protein. The profile shows roughly 600,000 distinct CDR3 sequences, roughly 24% of them singletons. V lost 2 bases and J 3 bases, leaving 16 bases between the germline ends. The CDR3 is 16 amino acids. The V gene's germline CDR1 is SNHLY and CDR2 FYNNEI. With regard to this clonotype: Its target is not known.

This TCR derives from a human donor in good health (CMV status not recorded). Some clones in this sample may be carry-over from other donors' samples. The chain uses TRBV2 and TRBJ1-1; D call uncertain. Sequenced material: CD8+ T cells from PBMCs. CDR3 coding DNA: TGTGCCAGCAGTGAAAGTAAAGGCGTTCGAGACACTGAAGCTTTCTTT. Protein product: CASSESKGVRDTEAFF.